This T cell receptor (beta chain) is drawn from a study of T-cell reconstitution after alpha-beta-depleted transplantation in children. Study observations and caveats: Some patients' high day-60 TCRbeta diversity was attributed to recipient cells surviving conditioning. By about two months after transplant, alpha-beta T cells reportedly arose from several hundred graft clones that had expanded. The authors attributed T-cell counts and diversity one year after transplant mostly to newly produced T cells.

Comment on this clonotype: The antigen remains unidentified.

The authors prepared the TCRbeta library with unique molecular identifiers. TCRdb reprocessed the PCR reads via MiXCR and lists one record per CDR3 protein. The table has around 440,000 distinct CDR3 sequences, 8% to 11% seen once; the top ten hold 2%. J was trimmed by 3 bases and V by 7 bases; bases with no gene match: 19. Germline values: CDR1 ENHRY, CDR2 SYGVKD. This CDR3 is 18 amino acids long. The sequence was collected from a child aged 2 to 10 with inherited bone marrow failure, due to receive a stem cell transplant. V is TRBV10-3 and J is TRBJ2-5; 8 positions agree with TRBD1. The input for sequencing was PBMCs, taken before TCRalphabeta/CD19-depleted stem cell transplant. The CDR3 region has the DNA TGTGCCATCACCCCAGGGACAGGCCTTAATCAGGGGGAAGAGACCCAGTACTTC. Amino acid sequence: CAITPGTGLNQGEETQYF.